This passage covers 9 T cell receptor beta chains from one sample sequenced in a study of human T cells and chemical hapten exposure (dated by TCRdb to about 2021). The meaning of the sample's time point label: patch test 3, about 24 weeks after DPC sensitization. Sample treatment or condition, as interpreted from the label and publication: therapeutic diphenylcyclopropenone sensitization with weekly scalp DPC. Libraries came from RACE. Sequencing relied on a NextSeq 500. TCRdb's own reprocessing of the public reads used fastp at Q25 and MiXCR and kept productive beta chains. Duplicate CDR3 protein sequences are folded into a single record with the most common DNA and genes. In all, the sample holds fewer than 200,000 distinct CDR3 sequences, and roughly 26% of those were seen once. Roughly 2.2% of the sample lies in the top ten. The starting material was whole blood, obtained in connection with sensitization to the hapten diphenylcyclopropenone (DPC). The receptors were gathered from a woman aged 18-30 years with alopecia areata. Some clones in this sample may be carry-over from other donors' samples.

This clonotype appeared a single time. The chain is built from TRBV6-2 or TRBV6-3 and TRBJ2-7; D uncertain. Germline loops: CDR1 MNHEY, CDR2 SVGEGT. The CDR3 is made up of 12 amino acids. V lost 4 bases and J 3 bases, leaving 7 bases between the germline ends. The CDR3 region is CASSSPLYEQYF. CDR3 DNA sequence: TGTGCCAGCAGTTCTCCCCTCTACGAGCAGTACTTC.

V and J are TRBV7-2 and TRBJ2-1, with 7 bases identical to TRBD1. This CDR3 has 13 amino acids. Germline CDR1 and CDR2: SGHTA and FQGNSA. J was trimmed by 9 bases and V by 4 bases; bases with no gene match: 6. CDR3 loop: CASSSQGVSEQFF. CDR3 DNA: TGTGCCAGCAGCTCCCAGGGGGTTTCTGAGCAGTTCTTC.

This clonotype was detected many times. V usage is TRBV20-1 and J usage is TRBJ2-7; 12 bases align to TRBD2. This CDR3 has 18 amino acids. Trimming cost V 0 bases and J 2 bases; bases outside gene matches: 11. Per germline, CDR1 DFQATT and CDR2 SNEGSKA (reference sequence). For the CDR3, the DNA is TGCAGTGCTAGAGATCCCCCCTTACTAGCGGGAGGTGCCTACGAGCAGTACTTC. It codes for CSARDPPLLAGGAYEQYF.

The chain is built from TRBV29-1 and TRBJ2-1, with TRBD1 matching 12 bases. This CDR3 comprises 15 residues. Germline-derived CDR1 and CDR2 are SQVTM and ANQGSEA. Germline trimming cut 1 base from V and 9 bases from J; bases unmatched to any gene: 7. The CDR3 bases are TGCAGCGTTGAAGCAGCGGGACAGGGGGCAGGTGAGCAGTTCTTC. The encoded protein is CSVEAAGQGAGEQFF.

This clonotype was seen a few times. V is TRBV4-2 and J is TRBJ2-1, with 8 bases that match TRBD1. CDR3 size: 15 residues. Germline lookup yields CDR1 LGHNA and CDR2 YNFKEQ. V shed 4 bases, J shed 7 bases, and the junction held 9 bases outside the gene matches. This CDR3 reads CASSLGTGRENEQFF. DNA for the CDR3: TGTGCCAGCAGCCTCGGGACAGGTAGGGAGAATGAGCAGTTCTTC.

The rearrangement links TRBV5-1 to TRBJ1-1; tentative D call: TRBD1 (5 bases). The V end lost 5 bases, the J end lost 1 base, and 12 bases lay between the germline ends. This CDR3 has 14 amino acids. Germline values: CDR1 SGHRS, CDR2 YFSETQ. CDR3 loop: CASRTGPTNTEAFF. The DNA of the CDR3 is TGCGCCAGCAGGACGGGACCCACGAACACTGAAGCTTTCTTT.

This clonotype was counted between two and nine times. The chain links TRBV6-6 to TRBJ1-1; TRBD1 is a possible D gene (6 bases). Per the germline V gene, CDR1 is MNHNY and CDR2 is SVGAGI (reference sequence). The CDR3 sequence is 14 residues long. Trimming pared 5 bases from V and 8 bases from J, leaving 18 bases between. DNA of the CDR3: TGTGCCAGCAGTCGTCAGGGGAGAGGAGGGGAAGCTTTCTTT. This sequence encodes CASSRQGRGGEAFF.

This clonotype has only a few counts. The chain uses TRBV29-1 and TRBJ2-3; D perhaps matches TRBD2 (6 bases). The V end lost 7 bases, the J end lost 10 bases, and 15 bases lay between the germline ends. CDR3 size: 11 residues. Germline CDR1 is SQVTM and CDR2 is ANQGSEA. DNA of the CDR3: TGCAGCGACAAAGCGGGCCCTTCGCAGTATTTT. It is translated as CSDKAGPSQYF.

The rearrangement uses TRBV9 and TRBJ2-1; no clear D. CDR1 is SGDLS, CDR2 YYNGEE, per germline. This CDR3 is built from 14 residues. Trimming cost V 6 bases and J 4 bases, with 14 bases left between them. The CDR3 is CASNNPGLYNEQFF. CDR3 bases: TGTGCCAGCAATAATCCTGGCCTATACAATGAGCAGTTCTTC.